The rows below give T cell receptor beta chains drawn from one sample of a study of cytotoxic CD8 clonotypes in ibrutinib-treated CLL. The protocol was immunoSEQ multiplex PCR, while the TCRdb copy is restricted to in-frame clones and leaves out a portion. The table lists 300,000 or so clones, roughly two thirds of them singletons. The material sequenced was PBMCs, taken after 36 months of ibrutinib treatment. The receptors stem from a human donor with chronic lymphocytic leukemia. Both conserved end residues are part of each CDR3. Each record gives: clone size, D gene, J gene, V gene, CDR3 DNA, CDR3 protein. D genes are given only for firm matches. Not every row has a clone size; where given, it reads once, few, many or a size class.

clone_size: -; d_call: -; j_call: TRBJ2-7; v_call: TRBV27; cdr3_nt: TGTGCCAGCAGTTTAGAGGCGGGTAACCACGAGCAGTACTTC; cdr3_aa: CASSLEAGNHEQYF
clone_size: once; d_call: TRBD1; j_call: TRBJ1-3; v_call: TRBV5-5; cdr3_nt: TGTGCCAGCAGCTTGGACCCCAGGACAGGTGGAAACACCATATATTTT; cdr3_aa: CASSLDPRTGGNTIYF
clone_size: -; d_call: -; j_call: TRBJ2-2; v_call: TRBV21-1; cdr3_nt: TGTGCCAGCAGCATTCGACCAGGGGACAGGGGAGATCACACCGGGGAGCTGTTTTTT; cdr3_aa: CASSIRPGDRGDHTGELFF
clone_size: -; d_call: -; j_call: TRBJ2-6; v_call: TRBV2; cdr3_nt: TGTGCCAGCAAACCTTCTTTTGGGGCCAACGTCCTGACTTTC; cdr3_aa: CASKPSFGANVLTF
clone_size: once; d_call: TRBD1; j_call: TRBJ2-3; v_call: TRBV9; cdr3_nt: TGTGCCAGCAGCCCCGGACAGGCCCACCACACAGATACGCAGTATTTT; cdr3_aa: CASSPGQAHHTDTQYF
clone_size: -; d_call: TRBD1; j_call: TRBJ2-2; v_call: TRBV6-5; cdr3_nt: TGTGCCAGCAGGGGACAGGTCACCGGGGAGCTGTTTTTT; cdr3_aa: CASRGQVTGELFF
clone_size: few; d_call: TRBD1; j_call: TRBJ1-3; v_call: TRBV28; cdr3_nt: TGTGCCAGCAGGGAACAGGGGAGCTCTGGAAACACCATATATTTT; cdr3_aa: CASREQGSSGNTIYF
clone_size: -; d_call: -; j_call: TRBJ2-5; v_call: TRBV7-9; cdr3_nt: TGTGCCAGCAGCTCCAGGGGGCGGGAGATGGAGACCCAGTACTTC; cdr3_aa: CASSSRGREMETQYF
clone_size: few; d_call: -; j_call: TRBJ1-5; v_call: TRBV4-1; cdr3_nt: TGCGCCAGCAGCCAAGTCGATGGAGGCAATCAGCCCCAGCATTTT; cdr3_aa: CASSQVDGGNQPQHF
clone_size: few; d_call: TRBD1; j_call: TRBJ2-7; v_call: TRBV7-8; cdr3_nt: TGTGCCAGCACCGAACAGGGGGCATACGAGCAGTACTTC; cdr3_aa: CASTEQGAYEQYF
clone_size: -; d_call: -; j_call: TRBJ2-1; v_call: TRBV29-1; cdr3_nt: TGCAGCGTTGATGGATACAATGAGCAGTTCTTC; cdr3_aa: CSVDGYNEQFF
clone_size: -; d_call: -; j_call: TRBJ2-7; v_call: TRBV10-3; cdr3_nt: TGTGCCATCAGCGATCGGACAGTCCTTCCCTACGAGCAGTACTTC; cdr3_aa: CAISDRTVLPYEQYF
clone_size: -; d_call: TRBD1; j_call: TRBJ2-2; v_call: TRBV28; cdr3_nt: TGTGCCAGCAAATCCCTCGGGACAGGGTGGTACACCGGGGAGCTGTTTTTT; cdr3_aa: CASKSLGTGWYTGELFF
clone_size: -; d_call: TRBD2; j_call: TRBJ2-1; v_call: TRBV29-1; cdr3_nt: TGCAGCGGAGCCAAGCGGGGGGGATACAATGAGCAGTTCTTC; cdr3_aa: CSGAKRGGYNEQFF
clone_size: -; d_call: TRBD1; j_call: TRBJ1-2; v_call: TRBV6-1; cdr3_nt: TGTGCCAGCAGTGAAAGGAGGGGGCGGGATGGCTACACCTTC; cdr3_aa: CASSERRGRDGYTF
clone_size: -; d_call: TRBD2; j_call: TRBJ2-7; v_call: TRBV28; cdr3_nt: TGTGCCGGTAGCGGGAGTTCCTACGAGCAGTACTTC; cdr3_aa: CAGSGSSYEQYF
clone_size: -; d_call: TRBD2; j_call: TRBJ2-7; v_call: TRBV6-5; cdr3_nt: TGTGCCAGCAGTTACTCGGGCGGGAGCTTGTACGAGCAGTACTTC; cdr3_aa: CASSYSGGSLYEQYF
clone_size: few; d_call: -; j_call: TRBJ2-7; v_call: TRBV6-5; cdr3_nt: TGTGCCAGCAGCCCCCGGTACGAGCAGTACTTC; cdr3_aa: CASSPRYEQYF
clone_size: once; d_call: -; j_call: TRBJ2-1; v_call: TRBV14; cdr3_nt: TGTGCCAGCAGCCAAGTGCTAGGAGTTCGGCATGAGCAGTTCTTC; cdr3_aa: CASSQVLGVRHEQFF
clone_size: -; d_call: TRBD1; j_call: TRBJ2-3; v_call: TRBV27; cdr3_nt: TGTGCCAGCAGCCGGACAGGGGCCCCCACAACGCAGTATTTT; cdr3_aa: CASSRTGAPTTQYF
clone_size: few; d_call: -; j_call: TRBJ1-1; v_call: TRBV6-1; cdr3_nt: TGTGCCAGCTCAAACCCAGGGACTGAAGCTTTCTTT; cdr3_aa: CASSNPGTEAFF
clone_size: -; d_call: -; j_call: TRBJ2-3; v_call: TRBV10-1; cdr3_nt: TGCGCCAGCAGTGACGCCATTGCAGATACGCAGTATTTT; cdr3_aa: CASSDAIADTQYF
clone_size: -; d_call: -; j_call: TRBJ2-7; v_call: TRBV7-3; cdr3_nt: TGTGCCAGCAGCCTCGCCGCGCCGGGGGAGCAGTACTTC; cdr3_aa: CASSLAAPGEQYF